The sample holds one count of the clone carrying this TCR beta chain. Its antigen is undetermined. The sample originates from a study of CD8+ T cells in alopecia areata. Study-wide points: Links between baseline CD8+ expansion and response need larger treated cohorts. In lesional scalp, particularly from alopecia totalis/universalis, clonality was higher than in normal scalp.

Following RNA extraction, reverse transcription yielded cDNA that acted as the sequencing template. Sequenced by immunoSEQ multiplex PCR; TCRdb stores in-frame clones only, minus some. The sample lists 120,000 to 150,000 clones, 65% to 90% occurring once. Per the germline V gene, CDR1 is SGHTA and CDR2 is FQGNSA. The CDR3 has 16 amino acids. The germline V and J ends were trimmed by 7 bases and 7 bases, with 25 bases remaining between them. The sample's treatment: oral pan-JAK inhibitor, 5-10 mg twice daily. The sample in question was CD8+ T cells sorted from blood, obtained at week 4, from a patient treated with tofacitinib. The clonotype comes from a human donor with alopecia areata. V and J are TRBV7-2 and TRBJ1-1; D gene uncertain. The CDR3 DNA sequence: TGTGCCAGCACCGGATTATCGACGGAAGAAATTTTTGAAGCTTTCTTT. Its protein product is CASTGLSTEEIFEAFF. The variable domain in full, completed from reference TRBV7-2 and TRBJ1-1, reads GAGVSQSPSNKVTEKGKDVELRCDPISGHTALYWYRQSLGQGLEFLIYFQGNSAPDKSGLPSDRFSAERTGGSVSTLTIQRTQQEDSAVYLCASTGLSTEEIFEAFFGQGTRLTVV.